This TCR beta chain was identified in a study of blood T cell repertoires in COVID-19. Across the whole study: Samples representing acute and convalescent COVID-19 were sourced from the United States, Italy and Spain.

Original methodology: Reference gene primers were amplified, and this amplification served to estimate nucleated cell counts. Sequencing used immunoSEQ multiplex PCR; TCRdb keeps in-frame clones, though not all of them. For V, J and clone size, that table is used; D and trimming come from the DNA. The table lists tens of thousands of clones, about 88% of them singletons. CDR3 length: 13 residues. V was pared by 1 base and J by 5 bases, with 8 bases between. CDR1 is SEHNR and CDR2 is FQNEAQ in the germline V gene (reference sequence). The chain recombines TRBV7-9 with TRBJ1-2; D is unresolved. The sample was peripheral blood. This clonotype originated in a man aged 65 to 79 with active or convalescent COVID-19. The CDR3 loop is CASSLEEVYGYTF. CDR3 DNA sequence: TGTGCCAGCAGCTTAGAGGAGGTTTATGGCTACACCTTC.